The present T cell receptor (beta chain) was sequenced within a study of response to subunit inactivated influenza vaccine. TCRdb fed the RT-PCR reads into MiXCR, producing one record per CDR3 protein. The sample has some 570,000 distinct CDR3 sequences, around 10% seen once; the top ten hold more than 9.5%. Trimming removed 5 bases from V and 1 base from J; junction bases left unmatched: 18. The CDR3 is made up of 21 amino acids. Looked up from germline, CDR1 is SGHAT and CDR2 is FQNNGV. The sample holds many counts of this clonotype. This sample also belongs to another study, concerning T cells expressing NK-cell markers. That source notes: 5'RACE template switching with UMIs produced the TCR beta cDNA. Clarity on HCMV specificity was lacking for the expanded NKG2C+ T cell clones.

Specimen: PBMCs from blood, collected on the day of vaccination. The genes are TRBV11-2 and TRBJ2-1, with 12 bases that match TRBD2. The clonotype comes from a man in his fifties or sixties who received an inactivated influenza vaccine. The CDR3: CASSAPSKPTSGSKSYNEQFF. The CDR3 DNA follows: TGTGCCAGCAGCGCACCATCCAAACCGACTAGCGGGAGTAAATCCTACAATGAGCAGTTCTTC.